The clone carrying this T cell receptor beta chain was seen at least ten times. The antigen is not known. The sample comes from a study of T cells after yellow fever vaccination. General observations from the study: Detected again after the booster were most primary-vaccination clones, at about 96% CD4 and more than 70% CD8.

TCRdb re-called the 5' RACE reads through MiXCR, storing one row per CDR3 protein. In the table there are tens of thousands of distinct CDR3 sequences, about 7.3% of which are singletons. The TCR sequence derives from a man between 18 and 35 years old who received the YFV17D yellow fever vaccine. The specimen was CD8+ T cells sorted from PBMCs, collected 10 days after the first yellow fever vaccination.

The CDR3 nucleotides are TGCAGTGCCGATTACGGTGGAGGTTTCAGCTATGGCTACACCTTC. It yields the protein CSADYGGGFSYGYTF. The chain combines TRBV20-1 with TRBJ1-2; unclear D gene. Germline loops: CDR1 DFQATT, CDR2 SNEGSKA (reference sequence). Trimming took off 6 bases at V and 4 bases at J, with 21 bases between the two ends. CDR3 length equals 15 residues.